This T cell receptor (beta chain) comes out of a study of OX40 agonist ivuxolimab in advanced cancers. The assay was immunoSEQ multiplex PCR, and TCRdb's table has in-frame clones only and misses some. The sample consists of 24,000 or so clones, around 77% of them appearing once. CDR3 size: 14 residues. CDR1 is SGHTA and CDR2 is FQGTGA in the germline V gene. The V end lost 4 bases, the J end lost 4 bases, and 10 bases lay between the germline ends. This chain uses TRBV7-3 with TRBJ2-2; tentative D call: TRBD1 (6 bases). The receptor was derived from an adult with an advanced solid tumor such as melanoma, head and neck, liver or kidney cancer. The sequenced sample was CD4+ or CD8+ T cells sorted from blood, obtained in a trial of the OX40 agonist ivuxolimab. CDR3 residues: CASSSDRSTGELFF. CDR3 nucleotide sequence: TGTGCCAGCAGCTCGGACAGATCCACCGGGGAGCTGTTTTTT.